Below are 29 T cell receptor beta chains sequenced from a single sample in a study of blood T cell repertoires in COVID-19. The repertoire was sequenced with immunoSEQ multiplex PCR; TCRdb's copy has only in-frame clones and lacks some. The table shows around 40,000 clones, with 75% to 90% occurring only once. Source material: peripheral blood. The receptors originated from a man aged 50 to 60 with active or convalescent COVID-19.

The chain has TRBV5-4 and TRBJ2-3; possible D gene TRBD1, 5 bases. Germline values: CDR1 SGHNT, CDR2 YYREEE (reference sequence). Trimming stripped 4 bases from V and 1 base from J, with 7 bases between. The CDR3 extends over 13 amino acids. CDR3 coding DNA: TGTGCCAGCAGCAAAGGGGGCACAGATACGCAGTATTTT. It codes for CASSKGGTDTQYF.

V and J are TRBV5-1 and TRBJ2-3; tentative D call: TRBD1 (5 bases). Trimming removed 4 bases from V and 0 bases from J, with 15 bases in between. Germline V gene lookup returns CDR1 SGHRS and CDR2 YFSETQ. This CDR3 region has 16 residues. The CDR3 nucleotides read TGCGCCAGCAGCACAGGAACACGGCGGAGCACAGATACGCAGTATTTT. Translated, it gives CASSTGTRRSTDTQYF.

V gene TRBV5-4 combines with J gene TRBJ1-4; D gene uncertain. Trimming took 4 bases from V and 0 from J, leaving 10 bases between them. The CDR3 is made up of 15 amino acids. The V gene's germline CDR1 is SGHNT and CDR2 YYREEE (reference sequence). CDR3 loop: CASSRGGPTNEKLFF. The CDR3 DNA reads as TGTGCCAGCAGCCGCGGCGGGCCAACTAATGAAAAACTGTTTTTT.

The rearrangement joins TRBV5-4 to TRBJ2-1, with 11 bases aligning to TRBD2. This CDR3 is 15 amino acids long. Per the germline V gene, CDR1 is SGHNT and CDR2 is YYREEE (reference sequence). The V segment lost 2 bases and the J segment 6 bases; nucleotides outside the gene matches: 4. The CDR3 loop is CASSFWLAGGNEQFF. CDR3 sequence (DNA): TGTGCCAGCAGCTTTTGGCTAGCGGGAGGCAATGAGCAGTTCTTC.

The CDR3 region is CASSATSWGASNEQFF. The DNA for the CDR3 is TGCGCCAGCAGCGCTACTAGCTGGGGTGCGAGCAATGAGCAGTTCTTC. The V gene is TRBV5-1, the J gene TRBJ2-1, with TRBD2 as a possible D gene (6 bases). The V and J ends lost 4 bases and 6 bases respectively, with 20 bases between them. The CDR3 loop spans 16 amino acids. Germline lookup yields CDR1 SGHRS and CDR2 YFSETQ.

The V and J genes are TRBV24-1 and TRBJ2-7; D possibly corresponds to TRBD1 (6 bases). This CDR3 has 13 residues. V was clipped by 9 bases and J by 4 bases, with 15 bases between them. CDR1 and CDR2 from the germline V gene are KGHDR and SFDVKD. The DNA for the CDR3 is TGTGCCACCGGGGGCCGGGGTGGATACGAGCAGTACTTC. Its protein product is CATGGRGGYEQYF.

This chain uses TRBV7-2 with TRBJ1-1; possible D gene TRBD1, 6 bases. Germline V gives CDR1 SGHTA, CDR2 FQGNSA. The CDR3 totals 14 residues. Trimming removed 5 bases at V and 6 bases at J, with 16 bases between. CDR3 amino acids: CASSLLQGSAEAFF. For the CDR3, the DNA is TGTGCCAGCAGCCTACTCCAGGGGTCCGCTGAAGCTTTCTTT. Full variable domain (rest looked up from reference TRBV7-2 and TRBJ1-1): GAGVSQSPSNKVTEKGKDVELRCDPISGHTALYWYRQSLGQGLEFLIYFQGNSAPDKSGLPSDRFSAERTGGSVSTLTIQRTQQEDSAVYLCASSLLQGSAEAFFGQGTRLTVV.

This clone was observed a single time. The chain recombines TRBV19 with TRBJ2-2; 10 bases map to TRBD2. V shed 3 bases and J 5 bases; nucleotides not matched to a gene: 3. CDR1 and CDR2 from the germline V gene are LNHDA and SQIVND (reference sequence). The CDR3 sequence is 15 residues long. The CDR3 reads CASSMSGRGTGELFF. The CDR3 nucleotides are TGTGCCAGTAGTATGAGCGGGAGGGGGACCGGGGAGCTGTTTTTT.

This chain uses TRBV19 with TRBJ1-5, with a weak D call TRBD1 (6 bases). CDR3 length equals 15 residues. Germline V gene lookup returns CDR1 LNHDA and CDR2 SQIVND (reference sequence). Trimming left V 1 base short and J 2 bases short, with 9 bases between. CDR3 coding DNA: TGTGCCAGTAGTATAGTAAGGACAGGCAATCAGCCCCAGCATTTT. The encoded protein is CASSIVRTGNQPQHF.

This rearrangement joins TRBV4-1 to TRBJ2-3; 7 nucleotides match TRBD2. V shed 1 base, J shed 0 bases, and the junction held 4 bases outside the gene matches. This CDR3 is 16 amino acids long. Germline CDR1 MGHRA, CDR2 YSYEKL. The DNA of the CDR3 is TGCGCCAGCAGCCAAGTGGTTAGCGGGAGCACAGATACGCAGTATTTT. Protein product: CASSQVVSGSTDTQYF.

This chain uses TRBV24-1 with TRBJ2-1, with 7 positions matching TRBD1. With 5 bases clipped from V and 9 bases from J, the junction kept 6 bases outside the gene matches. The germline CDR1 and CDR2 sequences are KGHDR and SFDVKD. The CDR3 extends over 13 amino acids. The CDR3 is CATSGHRGGEQFF. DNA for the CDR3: TGTGCCACCAGTGGCCACAGGGGCGGTGAGCAGTTCTTC.

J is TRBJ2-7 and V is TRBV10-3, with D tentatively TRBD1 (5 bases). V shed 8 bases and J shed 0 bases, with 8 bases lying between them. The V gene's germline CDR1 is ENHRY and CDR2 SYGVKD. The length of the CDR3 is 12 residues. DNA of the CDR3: TGTGCCATCTCGGACACCTCCTACGAGCAGTACTTC. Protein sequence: CAISDTSYEQYF.

CDR3 nucleotides: TGTGCCAGCAGCATACTAGCGGGGGGAGGCACCGGGGAGCTGTTTTTT. Protein: CASSILAGGGTGELFF. The chain employs TRBV13 and TRBJ2-2; 12 bases fit TRBD2. The CDR3 has 16 amino acids. Germline CDR1 is PRHDT and CDR2 is FYEKMQ (reference sequence). Germline trimming cut 5 bases from V and 4 bases from J; bases unmatched to any gene: 5.

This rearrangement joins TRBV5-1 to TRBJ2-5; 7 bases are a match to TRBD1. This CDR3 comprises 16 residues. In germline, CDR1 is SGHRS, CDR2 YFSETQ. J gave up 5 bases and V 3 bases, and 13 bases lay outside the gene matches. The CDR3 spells CASSSDPGQAGETQYF. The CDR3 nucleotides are TGCGCCAGCAGCTCGGACCCCGGACAGGCTGGGGAGACCCAGTACTTC.

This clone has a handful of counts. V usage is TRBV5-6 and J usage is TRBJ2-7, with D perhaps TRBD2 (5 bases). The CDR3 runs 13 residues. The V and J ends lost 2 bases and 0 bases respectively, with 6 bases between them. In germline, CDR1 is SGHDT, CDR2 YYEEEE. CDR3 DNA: TGTGCCAGCAGCTTCGGGGTCTCCTACGAGCAGTACTTC. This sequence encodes CASSFGVSYEQYF.

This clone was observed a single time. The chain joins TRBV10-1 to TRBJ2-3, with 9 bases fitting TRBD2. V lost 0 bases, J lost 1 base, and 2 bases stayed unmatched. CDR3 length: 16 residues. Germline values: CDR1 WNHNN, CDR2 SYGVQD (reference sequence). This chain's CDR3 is CASSESLAGGTDTQYF. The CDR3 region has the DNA TGCGCCAGCAGTGAGTCACTAGCGGGTGGCACAGATACGCAGTATTTT.

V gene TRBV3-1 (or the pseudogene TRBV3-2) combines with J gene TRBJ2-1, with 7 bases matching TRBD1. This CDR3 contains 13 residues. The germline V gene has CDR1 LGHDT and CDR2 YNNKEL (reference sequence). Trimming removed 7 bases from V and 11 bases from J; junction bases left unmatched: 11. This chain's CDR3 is CASTPKGAGQQFF. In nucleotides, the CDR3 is TGTGCCAGCACCCCCAAGGGGGCAGGACAGCAGTTCTTC.

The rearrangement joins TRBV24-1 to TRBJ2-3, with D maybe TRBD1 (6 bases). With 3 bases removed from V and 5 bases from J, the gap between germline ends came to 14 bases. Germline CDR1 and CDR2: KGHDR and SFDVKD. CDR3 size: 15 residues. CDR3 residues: CATSDPTRGGDTQYF. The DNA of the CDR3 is TGTGCCACCAGTGATCCTACGCGAGGGGGAGATACGCAGTATTTT.

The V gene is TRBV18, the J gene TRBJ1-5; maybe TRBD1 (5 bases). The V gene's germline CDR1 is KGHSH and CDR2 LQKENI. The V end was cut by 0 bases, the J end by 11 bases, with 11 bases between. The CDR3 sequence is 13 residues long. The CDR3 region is CASSPPLGQSQHF. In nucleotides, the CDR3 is TGTGCCAGCTCACCACCGCTGGGGCAATCCCAGCATTTT.

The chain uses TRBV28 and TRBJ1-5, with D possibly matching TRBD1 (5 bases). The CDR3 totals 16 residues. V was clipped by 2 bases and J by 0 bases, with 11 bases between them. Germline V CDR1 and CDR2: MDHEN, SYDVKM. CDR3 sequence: CASSLGGGSSNQPQHF. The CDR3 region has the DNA TGTGCCAGCAGTTTAGGGGGGGGGTCTAGCAATCAGCCCCAGCATTTT.

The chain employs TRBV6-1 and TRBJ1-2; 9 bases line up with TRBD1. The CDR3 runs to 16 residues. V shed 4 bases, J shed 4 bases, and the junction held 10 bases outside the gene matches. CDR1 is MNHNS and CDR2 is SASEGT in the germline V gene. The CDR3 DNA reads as TGTGCCAGCAGTGCCTTATCCCTGGACAGGGGCTATGGCTACACCTTC. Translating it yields CASSALSLDRGYGYTF.

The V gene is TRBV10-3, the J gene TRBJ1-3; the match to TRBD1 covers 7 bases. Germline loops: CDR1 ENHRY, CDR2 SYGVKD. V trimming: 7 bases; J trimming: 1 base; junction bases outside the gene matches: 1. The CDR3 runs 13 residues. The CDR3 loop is CAIKGQSGNTIYF. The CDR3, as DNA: TGTGCCATCAAGGGACAGTCTGGAAACACCATATATTTT.

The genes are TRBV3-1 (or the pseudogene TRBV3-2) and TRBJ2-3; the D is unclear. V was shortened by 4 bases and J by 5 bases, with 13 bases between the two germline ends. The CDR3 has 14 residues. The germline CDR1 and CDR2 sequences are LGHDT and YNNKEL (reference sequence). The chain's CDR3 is CASSPPQPQDTQYF. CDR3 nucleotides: TGTGCCAGCAGCCCCCCACAGCCCCAAGATACGCAGTATTTT.

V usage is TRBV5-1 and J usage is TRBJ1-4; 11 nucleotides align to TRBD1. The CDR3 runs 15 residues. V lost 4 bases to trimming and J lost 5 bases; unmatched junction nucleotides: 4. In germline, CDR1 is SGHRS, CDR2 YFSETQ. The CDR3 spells CASSKRDRGNEKLFF. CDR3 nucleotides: TGCGCCAGCAGCAAACGGGACAGGGGGAATGAAAAACTGTTTTTT.

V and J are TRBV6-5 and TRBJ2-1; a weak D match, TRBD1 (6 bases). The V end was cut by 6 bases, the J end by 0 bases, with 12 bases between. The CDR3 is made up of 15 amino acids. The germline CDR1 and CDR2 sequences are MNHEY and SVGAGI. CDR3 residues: CASRLGARSYNEQFF. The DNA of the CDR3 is TGTGCCAGCAGACTGGGGGCCCGCTCCTACAATGAGCAGTTCTTC.

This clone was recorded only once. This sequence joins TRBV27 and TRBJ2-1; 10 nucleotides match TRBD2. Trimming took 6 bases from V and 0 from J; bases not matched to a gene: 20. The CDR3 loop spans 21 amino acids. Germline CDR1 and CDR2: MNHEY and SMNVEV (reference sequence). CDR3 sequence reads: CASRRTTGTSDWGRSYNEQFF. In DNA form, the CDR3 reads TGTGCCAGCAGGAGAACGACCGGGACTAGCGATTGGGGACGCTCCTACAATGAGCAGTTCTTC.

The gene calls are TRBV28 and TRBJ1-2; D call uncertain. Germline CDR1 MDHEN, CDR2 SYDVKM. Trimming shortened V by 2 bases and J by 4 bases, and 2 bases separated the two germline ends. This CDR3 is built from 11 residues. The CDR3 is CASSLLYGYTF. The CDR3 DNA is TGTGCCAGCAGTTTACTCTATGGCTACACCTTC.

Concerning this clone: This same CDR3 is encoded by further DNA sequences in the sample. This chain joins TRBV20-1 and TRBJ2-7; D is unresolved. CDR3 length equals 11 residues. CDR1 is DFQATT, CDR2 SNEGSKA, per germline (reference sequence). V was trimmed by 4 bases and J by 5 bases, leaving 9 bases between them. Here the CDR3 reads CSATSGHEQYF. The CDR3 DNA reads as TGCAGTGCTACATCAGGCCACGAGCAGTACTTC.

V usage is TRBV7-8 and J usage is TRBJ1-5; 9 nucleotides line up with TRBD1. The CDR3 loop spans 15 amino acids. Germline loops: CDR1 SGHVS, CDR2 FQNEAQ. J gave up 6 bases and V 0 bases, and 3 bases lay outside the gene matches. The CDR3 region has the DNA TGTGCCAGCAGCTTAGCAGGACAGGGGAGTCAGCCCCAGCATTTT. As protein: CASSLAGQGSQPQHF. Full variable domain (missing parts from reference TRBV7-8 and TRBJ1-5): GAGVSQSPRYKVAKRGQDVALRCDPISGHVSLFWYQQALGQGPEFLTYFQNEAQLDKSGLPSDRFFAERPEGSVSTLKIQRTQQEDSAVYLCASSLAGQGSQPQHFGDGTRLSIL.